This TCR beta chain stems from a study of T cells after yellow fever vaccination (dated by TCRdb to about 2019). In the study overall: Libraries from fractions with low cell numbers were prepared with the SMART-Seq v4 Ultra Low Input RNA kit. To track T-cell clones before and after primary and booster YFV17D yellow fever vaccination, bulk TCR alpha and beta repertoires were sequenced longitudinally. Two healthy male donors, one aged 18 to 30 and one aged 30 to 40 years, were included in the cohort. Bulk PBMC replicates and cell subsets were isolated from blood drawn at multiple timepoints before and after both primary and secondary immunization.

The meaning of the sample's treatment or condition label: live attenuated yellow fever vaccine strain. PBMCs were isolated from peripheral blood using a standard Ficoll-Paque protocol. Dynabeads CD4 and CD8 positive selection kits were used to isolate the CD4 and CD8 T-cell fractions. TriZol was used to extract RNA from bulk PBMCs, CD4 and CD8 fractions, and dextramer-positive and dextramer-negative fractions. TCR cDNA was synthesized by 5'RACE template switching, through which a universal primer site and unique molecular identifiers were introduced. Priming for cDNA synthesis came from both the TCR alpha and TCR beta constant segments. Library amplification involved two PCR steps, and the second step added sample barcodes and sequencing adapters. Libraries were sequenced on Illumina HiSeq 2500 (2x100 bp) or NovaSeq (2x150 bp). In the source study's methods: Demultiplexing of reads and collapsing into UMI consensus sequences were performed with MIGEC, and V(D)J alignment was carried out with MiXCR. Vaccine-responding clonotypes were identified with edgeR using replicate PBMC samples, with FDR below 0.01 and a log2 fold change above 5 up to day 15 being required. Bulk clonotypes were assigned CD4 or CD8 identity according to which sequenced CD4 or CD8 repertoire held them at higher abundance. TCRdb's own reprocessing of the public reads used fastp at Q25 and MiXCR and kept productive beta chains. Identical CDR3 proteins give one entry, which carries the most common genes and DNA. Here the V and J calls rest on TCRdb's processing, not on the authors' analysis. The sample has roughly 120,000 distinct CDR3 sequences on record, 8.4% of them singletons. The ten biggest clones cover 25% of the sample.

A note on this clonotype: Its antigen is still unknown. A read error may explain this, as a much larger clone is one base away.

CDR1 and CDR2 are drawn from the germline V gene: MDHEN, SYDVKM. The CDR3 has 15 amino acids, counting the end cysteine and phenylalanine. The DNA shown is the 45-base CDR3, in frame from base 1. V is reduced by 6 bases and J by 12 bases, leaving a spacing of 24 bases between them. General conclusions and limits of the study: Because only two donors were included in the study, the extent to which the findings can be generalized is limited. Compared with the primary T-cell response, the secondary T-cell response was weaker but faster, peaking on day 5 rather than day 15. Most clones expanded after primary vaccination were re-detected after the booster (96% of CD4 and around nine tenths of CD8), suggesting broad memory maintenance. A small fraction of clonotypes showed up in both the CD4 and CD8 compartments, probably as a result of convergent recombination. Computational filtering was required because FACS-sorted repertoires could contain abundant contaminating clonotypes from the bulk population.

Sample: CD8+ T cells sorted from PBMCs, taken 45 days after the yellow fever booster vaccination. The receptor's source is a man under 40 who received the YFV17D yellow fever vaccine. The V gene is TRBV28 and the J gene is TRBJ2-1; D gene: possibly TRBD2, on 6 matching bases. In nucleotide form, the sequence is TGTGCCAGCAGCCCTAGCGCGAGGGCTGAGGAGGGGCAGTTCTTC. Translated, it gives CASSPSARAEEGQFF.